This T cell receptor beta chain stems from a study of shared clonotypes between healthy human individuals. Study-wide results and limits: In a few donors, around 5.5% of naive CD4 clonotypes appeared in common.

Here immunoSEQ multiplex PCR was the method, and the copy in TCRdb shows in-frame clones only, minus some. The sample consists of about 2 million clones, roughly 94% of them appearing once. CD45RO-negative, CCR7-positively selected cells formed the naive CD8 fraction, excluding terminally differentiated effector memory CD45RA+ cells. With regard to this clone: Its antigen is not identified. Other DNA sequences in this specimen translate into the identical CDR3.

CDR3 size: 14 residues. CDR1 SGDLS and CDR2 YYNGEE come from the germline V gene. V shed 0 bases and J shed 2 bases, with 8 bases lying between them. Sample: naive CD8+ T cells sorted from blood. The TCR was taken from a man younger than 35 in good health. This sequence joins TRBV9 and TRBJ2-5; D not certain. CDR3 sequence (DNA): TGTGCCAGCAGCGTAGATGGATTGCAAGAGACCCAGTACTTC. Amino acid sequence: CASSVDGLQETQYF.